By share, the clone carrying this T cell receptor (beta chain) ranks as large. This entry comes from a study of cytomegalovirus exposure and HLA in healthy donors. Amplification used 60 Vbeta primers and 13 Jbeta primers. The data were produced by immunoSEQ multiplex PCR, yet TCRdb's version contains in-frame clones alone and is incomplete. Of around 150,000 clones detected, approximately 80% appear once; the ten largest clones hold 2% to 2.5%. The material sequenced was PBMCs. The source of this sequence is a man aged 45-65 years in good health and CMV-seropositive.

As DNA, the CDR3 is TGTGCCAGCAGCTCTCCATCCTCGGGTCCTAACTATGGCTACACCTTC. Translated, it gives CASSSPSSGPNYGYTF. The chain joins TRBV5-6 to TRBJ1-2; unclear D gene. This CDR3 region has 16 residues. V was cut by 3 bases and J by 0 bases, with 15 bases left in between. Germline CDR1 and CDR2: SGHDT and YYEEEE.